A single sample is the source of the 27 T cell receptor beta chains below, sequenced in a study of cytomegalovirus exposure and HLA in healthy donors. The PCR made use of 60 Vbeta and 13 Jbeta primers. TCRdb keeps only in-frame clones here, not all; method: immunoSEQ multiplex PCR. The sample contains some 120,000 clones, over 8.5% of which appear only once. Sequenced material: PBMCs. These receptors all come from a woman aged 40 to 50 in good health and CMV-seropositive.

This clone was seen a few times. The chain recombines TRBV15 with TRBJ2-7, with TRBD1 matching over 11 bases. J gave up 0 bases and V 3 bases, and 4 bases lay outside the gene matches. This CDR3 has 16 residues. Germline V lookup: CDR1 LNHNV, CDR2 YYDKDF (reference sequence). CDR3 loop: CATSRSDRGLSYEQYF. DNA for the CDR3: TGTGCCACCAGCAGGTCGGACAGGGGGCTCTCCTACGAGCAGTACTTC.

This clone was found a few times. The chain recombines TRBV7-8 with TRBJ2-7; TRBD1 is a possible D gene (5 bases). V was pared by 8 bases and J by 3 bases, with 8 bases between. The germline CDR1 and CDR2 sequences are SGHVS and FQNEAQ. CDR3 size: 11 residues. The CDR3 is CASAGYYEQYF. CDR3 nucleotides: TGTGCCAGCGCAGGGTACTACGAGCAGTACTTC. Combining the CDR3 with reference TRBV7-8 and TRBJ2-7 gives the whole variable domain GAGVSQSPRYKVAKRGQDVALRCDPISGHVSLFWYQQALGQGPEFLTYFQNEAQLDKSGLPSDRFFAERPEGSVSTLKIQRTQQEDSAVYLCASAGYYEQYFGPGTRLTVT.

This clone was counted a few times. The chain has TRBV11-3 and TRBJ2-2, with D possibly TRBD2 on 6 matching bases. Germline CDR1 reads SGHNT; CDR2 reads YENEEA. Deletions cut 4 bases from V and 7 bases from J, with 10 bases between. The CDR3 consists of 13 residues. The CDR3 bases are TGTGCCAGCAGCTCCACGCGGGACGGGGAGCTGTTTTTT. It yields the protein CASSSTRDGELFF.

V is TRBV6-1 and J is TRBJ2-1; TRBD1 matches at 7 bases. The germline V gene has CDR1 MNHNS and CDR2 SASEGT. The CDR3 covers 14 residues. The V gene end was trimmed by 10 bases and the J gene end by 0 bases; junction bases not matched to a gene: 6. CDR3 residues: CATETGSSYNEQFF. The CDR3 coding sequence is TGTGCCACCGAGACAGGGAGCTCCTACAATGAGCAGTTCTTC.

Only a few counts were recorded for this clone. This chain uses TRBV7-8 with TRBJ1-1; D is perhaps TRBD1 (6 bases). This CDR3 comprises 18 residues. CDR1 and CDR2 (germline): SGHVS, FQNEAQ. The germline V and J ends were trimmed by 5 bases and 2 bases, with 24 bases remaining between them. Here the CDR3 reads CASSLIPGHVILNTEAFF. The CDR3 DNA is TGTGCCAGCAGCCTGATACCGGGACACGTTATCCTTAACACTGAAGCTTTCTTT.

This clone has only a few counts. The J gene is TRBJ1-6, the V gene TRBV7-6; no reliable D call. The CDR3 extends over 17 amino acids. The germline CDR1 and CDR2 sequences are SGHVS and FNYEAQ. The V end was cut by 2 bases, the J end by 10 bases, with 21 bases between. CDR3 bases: TGTGCCAGCAGCTTATTTATAAGTGGGAACAGCGGATCACCCCTCCACTTT. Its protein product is CASSLFISGNSGSPLHF.

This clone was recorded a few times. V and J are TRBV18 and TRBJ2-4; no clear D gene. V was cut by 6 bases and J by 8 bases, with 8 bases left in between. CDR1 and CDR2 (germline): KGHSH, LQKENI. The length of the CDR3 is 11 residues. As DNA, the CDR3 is TGTGCCAGCTCCCTATCCGACATTCAGTACTTC. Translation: CASSLSDIQYF. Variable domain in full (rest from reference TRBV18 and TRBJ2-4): NAGVMQNPRHLVRRRGQEARLRCSPMKGHSHVYWYRQLPEEGLKFMVYLQKENIIDESGMPKERFSAEFPKEGPSILRIQQVVRGDSAAYFCASSLSDIQYFGAGTRLSVL.

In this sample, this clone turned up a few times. Written as DNA, the CDR3 is TGTGCCAGCAGCCCCCTTAAGCGCGGAGGTGAAGCTTTCTTT. Its protein is CASSPLKRGGEAFF. The V and J genes are TRBV7-3 and TRBJ1-1, with no clear D. Germline CDR1 is SGHTA and CDR2 is FQGTGA. Trimming removed 5 bases from V and 7 bases from J, with 17 bases in between. The CDR3 covers 14 residues.

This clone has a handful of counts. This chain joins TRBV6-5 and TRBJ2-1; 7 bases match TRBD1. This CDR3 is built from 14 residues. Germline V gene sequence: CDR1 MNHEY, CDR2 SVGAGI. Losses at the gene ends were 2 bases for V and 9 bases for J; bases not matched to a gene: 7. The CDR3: CASSYGQAMGEQFF. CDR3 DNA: TGTGCCAGCAGTTACGGACAGGCTATGGGTGAGCAGTTCTTC.

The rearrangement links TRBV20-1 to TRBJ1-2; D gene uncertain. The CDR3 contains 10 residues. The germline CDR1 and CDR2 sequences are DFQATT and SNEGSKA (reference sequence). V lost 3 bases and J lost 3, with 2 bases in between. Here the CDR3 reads CSASYYGYTF. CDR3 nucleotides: TGCAGTGCTAGCTACTATGGCTACACCTTC.

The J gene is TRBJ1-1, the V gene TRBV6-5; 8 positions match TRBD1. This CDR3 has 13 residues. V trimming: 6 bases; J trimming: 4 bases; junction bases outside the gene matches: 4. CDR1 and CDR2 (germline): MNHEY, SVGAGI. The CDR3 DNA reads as TGTGCCAGCAGCCCCGACAGGGGCACTGAAGCTTTCTTT. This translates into CASSPDRGTEAFF.

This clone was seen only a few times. In DNA, the CDR3 is TGTGCCAGAAGCTGGACAGGTAATGAAAAACTGTTTTTT. Its protein product is CARSWTGNEKLFF. V usage is TRBV5-3 and J usage is TRBJ1-4; 7 positions match TRBD1. TRBV5-3 is assigned to the ORF class and has an uncertain function. V dropped 3 bases and J dropped 4; count of bases not matched to a gene: 0. The CDR3 sequence is 13 residues long.

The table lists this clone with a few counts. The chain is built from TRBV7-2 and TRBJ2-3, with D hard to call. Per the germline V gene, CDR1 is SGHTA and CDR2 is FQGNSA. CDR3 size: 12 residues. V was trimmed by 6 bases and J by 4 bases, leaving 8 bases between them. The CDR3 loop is CASRWSADTQYF. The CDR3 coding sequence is TGTGCCAGCAGATGGAGCGCAGATACGCAGTATTTT.

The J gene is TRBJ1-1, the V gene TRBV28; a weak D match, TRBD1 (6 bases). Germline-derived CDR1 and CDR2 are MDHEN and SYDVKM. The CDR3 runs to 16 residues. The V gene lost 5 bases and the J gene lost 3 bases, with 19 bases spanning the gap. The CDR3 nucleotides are TGTGCCAGCAGTCCTACCTCAGGGGAACTATACACTGAAGCTTTCTTT. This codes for CASSPTSGELYTEAFF.

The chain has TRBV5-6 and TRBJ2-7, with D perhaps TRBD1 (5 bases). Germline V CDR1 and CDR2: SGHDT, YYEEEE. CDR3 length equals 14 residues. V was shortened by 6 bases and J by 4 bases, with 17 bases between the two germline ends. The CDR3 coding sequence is TGTGCCAGCAAAGGGTACAGGAGTGGATACGAGCAGTACTTC. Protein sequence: CASKGYRSGYEQYF.

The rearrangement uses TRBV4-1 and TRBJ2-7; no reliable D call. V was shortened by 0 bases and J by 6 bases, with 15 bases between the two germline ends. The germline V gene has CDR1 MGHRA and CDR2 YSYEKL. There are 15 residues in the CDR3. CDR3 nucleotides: TGCGCCAGCAGCCAAGATGAGCAGGTTGTTGTCGAGCAGTACTTC. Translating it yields CASSQDEQVVVEQYF.

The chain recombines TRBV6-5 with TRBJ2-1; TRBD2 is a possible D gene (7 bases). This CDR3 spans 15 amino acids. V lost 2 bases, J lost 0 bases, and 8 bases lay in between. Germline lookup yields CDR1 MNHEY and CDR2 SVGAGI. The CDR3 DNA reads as TGTGCCAGCAGTTACGCGGGGGCCTCCTACAATGAGCAGTTCTTC. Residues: CASSYAGASYNEQFF.

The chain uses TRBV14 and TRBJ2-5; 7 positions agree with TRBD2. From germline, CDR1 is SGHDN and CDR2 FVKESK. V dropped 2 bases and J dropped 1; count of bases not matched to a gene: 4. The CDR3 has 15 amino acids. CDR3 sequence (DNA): TGTGCCAGCAGCCAAAGCGGGGCCGGCCAAGAGACCCAGTACTTC. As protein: CASSQSGAGQETQYF.

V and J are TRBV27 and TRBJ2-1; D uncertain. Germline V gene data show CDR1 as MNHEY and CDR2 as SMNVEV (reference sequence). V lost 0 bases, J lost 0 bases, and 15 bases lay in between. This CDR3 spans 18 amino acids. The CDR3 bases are TGTGCCAGCAGTTTATCCAGTTCAGTACCAGACTCCTACAATGAGCAGTTCTTC. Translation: CASSLSSSVPDSYNEQFF.

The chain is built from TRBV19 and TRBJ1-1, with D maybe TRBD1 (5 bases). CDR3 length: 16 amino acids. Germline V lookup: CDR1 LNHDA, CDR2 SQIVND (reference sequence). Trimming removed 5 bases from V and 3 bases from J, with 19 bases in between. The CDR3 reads CASSLLGVPEDTEAFF. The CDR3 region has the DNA TGTGCCAGTAGTCTCCTAGGGGTTCCAGAGGACACTGAAGCTTTCTTT.

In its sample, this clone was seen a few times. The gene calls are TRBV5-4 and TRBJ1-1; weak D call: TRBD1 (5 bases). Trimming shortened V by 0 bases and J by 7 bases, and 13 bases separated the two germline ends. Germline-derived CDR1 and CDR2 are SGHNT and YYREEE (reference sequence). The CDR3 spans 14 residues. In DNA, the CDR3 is TGTGCCAGCAGCTTGGGCAGGGTGGTGGGTGAAGCTTTCTTT. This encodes CASSLGRVVGEAFF.

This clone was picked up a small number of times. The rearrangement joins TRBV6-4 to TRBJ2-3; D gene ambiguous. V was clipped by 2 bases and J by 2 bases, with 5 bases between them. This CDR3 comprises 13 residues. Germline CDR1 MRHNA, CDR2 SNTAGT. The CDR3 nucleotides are TGTGCCAGCAGTGACACCTACACAGATACGCAGTATTTT. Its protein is CASSDTYTDTQYF.

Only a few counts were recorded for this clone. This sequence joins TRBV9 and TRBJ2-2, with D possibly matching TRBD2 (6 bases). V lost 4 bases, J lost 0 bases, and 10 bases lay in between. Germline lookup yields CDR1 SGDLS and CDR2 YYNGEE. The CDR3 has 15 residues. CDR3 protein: CASSPAGPNTGELFF. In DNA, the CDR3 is TGTGCCAGCAGCCCCGCGGGACCGAACACCGGGGAGCTGTTTTTT.

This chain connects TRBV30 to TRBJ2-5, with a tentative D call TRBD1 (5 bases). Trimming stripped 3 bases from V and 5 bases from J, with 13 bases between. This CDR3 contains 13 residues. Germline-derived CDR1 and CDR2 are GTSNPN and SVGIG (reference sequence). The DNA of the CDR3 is TGTGCCTGGAGAAGGGGTTTACGGGAGACCCAGTACTTC. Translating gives CAWRRGLRETQYF.

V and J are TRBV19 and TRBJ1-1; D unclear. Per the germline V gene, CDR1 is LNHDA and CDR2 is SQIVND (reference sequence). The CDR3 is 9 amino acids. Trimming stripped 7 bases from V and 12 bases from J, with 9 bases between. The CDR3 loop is CASTYEPFF. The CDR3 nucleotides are TGTGCCAGTACCTATGAGCCTTTCTTT.

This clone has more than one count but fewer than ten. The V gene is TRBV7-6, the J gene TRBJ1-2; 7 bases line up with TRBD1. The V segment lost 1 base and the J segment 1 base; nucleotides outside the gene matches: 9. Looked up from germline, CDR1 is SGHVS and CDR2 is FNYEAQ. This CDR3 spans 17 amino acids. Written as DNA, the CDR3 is TGTGCCAGCAGCTTAGATCTCGCAGGGGGTATTAACTATGGCTACACCTTC. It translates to CASSLDLAGGINYGYTF.

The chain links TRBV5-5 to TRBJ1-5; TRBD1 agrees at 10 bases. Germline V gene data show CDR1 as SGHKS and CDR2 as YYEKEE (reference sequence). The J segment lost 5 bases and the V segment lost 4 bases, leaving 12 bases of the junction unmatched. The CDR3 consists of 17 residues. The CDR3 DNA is TGTGCCAGCAGCACCGGGACAGGGGTTGAATTGCATCAGCCCCAGCATTTT. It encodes CASSTGTGVELHQPQHF.